The source of this TCR beta chain is a study of T cell repertoires in cytomegalovirus infection. This clonotype turned up a few times. The antigen is undetermined. Trimming left V 4 bases short and J 8 bases short, with 15 bases between. Germline V gene data show CDR1 as SGHNT and CDR2 as YENEEA. The CDR3 has 14 amino acids. TCRdb redid the calling of the reads with MiXCR, one entry per CDR3 protein. The repertoire holds approximately 81,000 distinct CDR3 sequences, roughly 25% seen once, with roughly 50% in the top ten. The sequence came from a human donor in good health (CMV status not recorded). Some clones in this sample may be carry-over from other donors' samples. The source was CD8+ T cells from cultured PBMCs, collected from culture after CMV antigen stimulation. This rearrangement joins TRBV11-3 to TRBJ2-1; TRBD1 is a possible D gene (5 bases). CDR3 in DNA: TGTGCCAGCAGCTACACTGACTGGGGCTATGAGCAGTTCTTC. It translates to CASSYTDWGYEQFF.